Presented here are 24 T cell receptor beta chains from one specimen sequenced in a study of blood T cells in healthy people across ages. The authors ran a second PCR of about 6 to 11 cycles using a sample-barcoded 5' primer and a J-beta primer mix. Using its own MiXCR run on the 5' RACE reads, TCRdb lists one record per CDR3 protein. The sample includes about 1.5 million distinct CDR3 sequences, about 42% seen only once; the top ten take under 5%. Sample: blood. Every receptor here comes from a woman younger than 35 in good health.

Regarding this clonotype: The junction does not match germline at one end; this may be a read error. The genes are TRBV9 and TRBJ2-3; D might be TRBD2 (6 bases). Germline V gene data show CDR1 as SGDLS and CDR2 as YYNGEE. The CDR3 has 14 amino acids. The CDR3 reads CASSVWGGTDAQYF. DNA for the CDR3: TGTGCCAGCAGCGTTTGGGGAGGCACAGATGCGCAGTATTTT.

The genes are TRBV7-2 and TRBJ2-7; D remains ambiguous. CDR3 length: 12 residues. V was clipped by 4 bases and J by 3 bases, with 7 bases between them. CDR1 and CDR2 from the germline V gene are SGHTA and FQGNSA. The CDR3 sequence is CASSSFNYEQYF. CDR3 DNA: TGTGCCAGCAGCTCTTTCAACTACGAGCAGTACTTC.

This clonotype has more than one count but fewer than ten. The CDR3 protein is CSARDSTGKFEAFF. CDR3 bases: TGCAGTGCTAGAGATAGTACAGGGAAATTTGAAGCTTTCTTT. The V call is TRBV20-1, the J call TRBJ1-1; perhaps TRBD1 as D (6 bases). Trimming took off 0 bases at V and 7 bases at J, with 15 bases between the two ends. CDR1 is DFQATT, CDR2 SNEGSKA, per germline (reference sequence). The length of the CDR3 is 14 residues.

CDR3 bases: TGTGCCAGCACCGGACTAGCAGTTAAACAAGAGACCCAGTACTTC. It encodes CASTGLAVKQETQYF. The V and J genes are TRBV12-3 or TRBV12-4 and TRBJ2-5; 8 bases align to TRBD2. J gave up 2 bases and V 7 bases, and 9 bases lay outside the gene matches. There are 15 residues in the CDR3.

The chain carries TRBV29-1 and TRBJ2-3, with D unclear. The CDR3 is made up of 14 amino acids. Germline CDR1 SQVTM, CDR2 ANQGSEA. Trimming left V 4 bases short and J 3 bases short, with 14 bases between. CDR3 in amino acids: CSVGAPWGTDTQYF. DNA for the CDR3: TGCAGCGTTGGGGCCCCGTGGGGAACAGATACGCAGTATTTT.

This clonotype occurred a few times. Mismatch with germline at one junction end may stem from a read error. The chain carries TRBV6-1 and TRBJ1-5; TRBD1 agrees at 7 bases. This CDR3 is 15 amino acids long. The germline V gene has CDR1 MNHNS and CDR2 SASEGT. Here the CDR3 reads CASREDRAGNQPQHF. CDR3 DNA: TGTGCCAGCAGGGAAGACAGGGCCGGCAATCAGCCCCAGCATTTT.

The chain uses TRBV11-2 and TRBJ2-4; 7 bases match TRBD1. Unmatched junction bases numbered 7, after V lost 4 bases and J lost 7 bases. CDR3 length: 14 residues. The V gene's germline CDR1 is SGHAT and CDR2 FQNNGV. CDR3 residues: CASSSQQGLNIQYF. The DNA for the CDR3 is TGTGCCAGCAGCTCTCAACAGGGGCTCAACATTCAGTACTTC.

The chain couples TRBV7-9 to TRBJ1-1; the match to TRBD1 covers 9 bases. The V gene's germline CDR1 is SEHNR and CDR2 FQNEAQ (reference sequence). There are 14 residues in the CDR3. V was clipped by 5 bases and J by 8 bases; unmatched bases: 9. This CDR3 is CASSPLGQGDEAFF. The CDR3 DNA reads TGTGCCAGCAGCCCGCTGGGACAGGGAGACGAAGCTTTCTTT.

This clonotype was seen more than once but under ten times. The gene calls are TRBV29-1 and TRBJ1-2, with TRBD1 as a possible D gene (6 bases). Germline values: CDR1 SQVTM, CDR2 ANQGSEA. The CDR3 has 11 residues. Trimming removed 5 bases from V and 4 bases from J, with 8 bases in between. The CDR3 loop reads CSVQGSYGYTF. The CDR3 nucleotides read TGCAGCGTTCAGGGGAGCTATGGCTACACCTTC.

A remark on this clonotype: Relative to the germline gene, one junction end is altered; a read error may explain this. This chain connects TRBV24-1 to TRBJ2-4, with D possibly TRBD2 on 6 matching bases. The CDR3 contains 16 residues. Germline V gene lookup returns CDR1 KGHDR and CDR2 SFDVKD. The CDR3 coding sequence is TGTGCCACCAGCGCGGGACTGGAGCCGGCCAAAAACAGTCAGTACTTC. It encodes CATSAGLEPAKNSQYF.

This clonotype was counted only a few times. V and J are TRBV20-1 and TRBJ2-6; weak D call: TRBD2 (5 bases). Germline V gene data show CDR1 as DFQATT and CDR2 as SNEGSKA (reference sequence). The V gene lost 2 bases and the J gene lost 2 bases, with 7 bases spanning the gap. The CDR3 loop spans 14 amino acids. This chain's CDR3 is CSARKGAGANVLTF. The CDR3 coding sequence is TGCAGTGCTAGAAAGGGAGCTGGGGCCAACGTCCTGACTTTC.

This sequence joins TRBV7-2 and TRBJ2-7, with 9 bases that match TRBD1. The ends lost 3 bases at V and 5 bases at J; junction bases unmatched: 5. Germline values: CDR1 SGHTA, CDR2 FQGNSA. The CDR3 contains 14 residues. The CDR3, as DNA: TGTGCCAGCAGCTTCGGACAGGGGTACCACGAGCAGTACTTC. Its protein is CASSFGQGYHEQYF. The full variable domain, with the rest looked up from reference TRBV7-2 and TRBJ2-7, is GAGVSQSPSNKVTEKGKDVELRCDPISGHTALYWYRQSLGQGLEFLIYFQGNSAPDKSGLPSDRFSAERTGGSVSTLTIQRTQQEDSAVYLCASSFGQGYHEQYFGPGTRLTVT.

The V and J genes are TRBV5-4 and TRBJ1-5, with 9 bases lining up with TRBD1. Germline V gives CDR1 SGHNT, CDR2 YYREEE (reference sequence). V gave up 4 bases and J gave up 7 bases; unmatched junction bases: 6. This CDR3 has 14 amino acids. The CDR3 region is CASSPGTGQQPQHF. CDR3 coding DNA: TGTGCCAGCAGCCCGGGGACAGGGCAACAGCCCCAGCATTTT.

The V gene is TRBV7-2, the J gene TRBJ2-3; 7 bases agree with TRBD2. The trim removed 3 bases at V and 2 bases at J, leaving 5 bases unmatched. Germline assignment: CDR1 SGHTA and CDR2 FQGNSA. The CDR3 extends over 15 amino acids. The chain's CDR3 is CASSFVSGNTDTQYF. CDR3 sequence (DNA): TGTGCCAGCAGCTTCGTAAGCGGGAACACAGATACGCAGTATTTT.

This clonotype was observed once. The chain recombines TRBV5-6 with TRBJ1-2, with 12 positions matching TRBD1. This CDR3 has 16 amino acids. Losses at the gene ends were 2 bases for V and 4 bases for J; bases not matched to a gene: 6. The germline gives CDR1 SGHDT, CDR2 YYEEEE. The CDR3 coding sequence is TGTGCCAGCAGCTTTGGGACAGGGGGCTTGGGCTATGGCTACACCTTC. Its translation is CASSFGTGGLGYGYTF.

CDR3 nucleotide sequence: TGCGCCAGCAGCTCCCCCCAGACAGGGGTGAGTACAGATACGCAGTATTTT. Its translation is CASSSPQTGVSTDTQYF. This chain links TRBV5-1 with TRBJ2-3; 8 bases map to TRBD1. The CDR3 runs to 17 residues. V lost 3 bases, J lost 3 bases, and 12 bases stayed unmatched. The germline CDR1 and CDR2 sequences are SGHRS and YFSETQ.

This clonotype came up a few times. The genes are TRBV6-2 or TRBV6-3 and TRBJ1-5; 8 positions agree with TRBD1. The CDR3 contains 18 residues. Germline trimming cut 5 bases from V and 5 bases from J; bases unmatched to any gene: 17. Germline V gene lookup returns CDR1 MNHEY and CDR2 SVGEGT. Here the CDR3 DNA reads TGTGCCAGCAGTCCTAGGACAGGGTTACAAGTCTCGGATCAGCCCCAGCATTTT. Translating gives CASSPRTGLQVSDQPQHF.

About this clonotype: This clone may be a read error of a much larger clone one base away. CDR3 nucleotide sequence: TGTGCCATCAGTGAAGTTGCATACAATGAGCAGTACTTC. Its protein product is CAISEVAYNEQYF. V is TRBV10-3 and J is TRBJ2-1, with no clear D. The end of the DNA aligns better with TRBJ2-7, so the J call may be wrong. Germline loops: CDR1 ENHRY, CDR2 SYGVKD. The length of the CDR3 is 13 residues.

Here the CDR3 reads CSARRDFLYEQYF. In DNA, the CDR3 is TGCAGTGCTAGACGGGACTTCCTCTACGAGCAGTACTTC. The chain carries TRBV20-1 and TRBJ2-7; a weak D match, TRBD2 (6 bases). V was pared by 2 bases and J by 3 bases, with 11 bases between. This CDR3 has 13 residues. Germline values: CDR1 DFQATT, CDR2 SNEGSKA (reference sequence).

This rearrangement joins TRBV5-5 to TRBJ1-1, with D unclear. CDR3 length: 17 residues. V was trimmed by 0 bases and J by 1 base, leaving 16 bases between them. Germline-derived CDR1 and CDR2 are SGHKS and YYEKEE (reference sequence). Here the CDR3 reads CASSLGTGWQENTEAFF. The CDR3 DNA is TGTGCCAGCAGCTTGGGCACCGGTTGGCAGGAGAACACTGAAGCTTTCTTT.

The table lists this clonotype with a few counts. This sequence joins TRBV7-2 and TRBJ2-5; D perhaps matches TRBD2 (6 bases). V was clipped by 6 bases and J by 1 base, with 15 bases between them. The CDR3 extends over 15 amino acids. Germline CDR1 SGHTA, CDR2 FQGNSA. The CDR3 nucleotides read TGTGCCAGCAGTCCGGGGGAGTTACTCCAAGAGACCCAGTACTTC. As protein: CASSPGELLQETQYF.

This clonotype was observed a handful of times. This chain connects TRBV18 to TRBJ2-1; possibly TRBD1 or TRBD2 for D (7 bases each). V was clipped by 5 bases and J by 2 bases, with 16 bases between them. There are 16 residues in the CDR3. In germline, CDR1 is KGHSH, CDR2 LQKENI. Here the CDR3 reads CASSSQGGKTYNEQFF. DNA for the CDR3: TGTGCCAGCTCATCCCAGGGGGGGAAAACCTACAATGAGCAGTTCTTC. Supplemented by reference TRBV18 and TRBJ2-1, the full variable domain reads NAGVMQNPRHLVRRRGQEARLRCSPMKGHSHVYWYRQLPEEGLKFMVYLQKENIIDESGMPKERFSAEFPKEGPSILRIQQVVRGDSAAYFCASSSQGGKTYNEQFFGPGTRLTVL.

V gene TRBV4-3 combines with J gene TRBJ1-4; D is ambiguous. Per germline, CDR1 LGHNA and CDR2 YSLEER. This CDR3 has 16 residues. V was pared by 0 bases and J by 0 bases, with 8 bases between. Here the CDR3 reads CASSQEGTATNEKLFF. CDR3 nucleotide sequence: TGCGCCAGCAGCCAAGAAGGCACCGCAACTAATGAAAAACTGTTTTTT.

The V call is TRBV30, the J call TRBJ1-1; maybe TRBD1 (6 bases). With 2 bases removed from V and 4 bases from J, the gap between germline ends came to 23 bases. The germline gives CDR1 GTSNPN, CDR2 SVGIG (reference sequence). This CDR3 spans 17 amino acids. CDR3 protein: CAWSTTGLSFWITEAFF. The CDR3, as DNA: TGTGCCTGGAGTACAACAGGGCTGTCGTTTTGGATCACTGAAGCTTTCTTT.